A selection of T cell receptor beta chains follows, all from one sample in a study of T cells in localized non-small cell lung cancer. The assay was immunoSEQ multiplex PCR, and TCRdb's table has in-frame clones only and misses some. This table holds about 82,000 clones, 60% to 85% found once. The sample consisted of PBMCs, taken before any cancer treatment. The receptors here all came from a man aged 35 to 70 with stage II squamous cell lung carcinoma. The CDR3 runs from the conserved cysteine through the conserved F or W.

TRBV7-2 | CASSLDPPSTDTQYF
TRBV9 | CASSVGSGNSYEQYF
TRBV11-2 | CASTGGYEQYF
TRBV9 | CASSVLDSSGNTIYF
TRBV5-1 | CASSLAGQGAEAFF
TRBV9 | CASTLADRANTGELFF
TRBV4-2 | CASSQDQGSSGELFF
TRBV2 | CASSRDRVNQPQHF
TRBV6-1 | CASWTVGVNTEAFF
TRBV6-6 | CASSYGPGGSEQYF
TRBV30 | CAWSNFYGSTYEQYF
TRBV28 | CASRPVGMGTHQPQHF